The 10 T cell receptor beta chains below were found in one sample sequenced in a study of blood T cell repertoires in COVID-19. Produced via immunoSEQ multiplex PCR; TCRdb's table is partial and in-frame only. The data contain tens of thousands of clones, around nine tenths of them singletons. Sequencing used peripheral blood. The receptors stem from a man aged 55 to 70 with COVID-19, enrolled during active disease.

This rearrangement joins TRBV5-5 to TRBJ2-3; D is ambiguous. V was clipped by 1 base and J by 6 bases, with 12 bases between them. This CDR3 spans 14 amino acids. Per the germline V gene, CDR1 is SGHKS and CDR2 is YYEKEE (reference sequence). The CDR3 region is CASSLQVLRDTQYF. In DNA, the CDR3 is TGTGCCAGCAGCTTGCAGGTGCTTCGGGATACGCAGTATTTT.

The DNA for the CDR3 is TGTGCCAGCAGCCGGAGCGAGCGGACTTCCAGGGAGACCCAGTACTTC. This sequence encodes CASSRSERTSRETQYF. J is TRBJ2-5 and V is TRBV11-2; a possible D gene is TRBD2 (5 bases). The germline V and J ends were trimmed by 5 bases and 5 bases, with 21 bases remaining between them. Germline CDR1 and CDR2: SGHAT and FQNNGV. The CDR3 is 16 amino acids.

The CDR3 spells CATSRDLAGMGYEQYF. The CDR3 DNA is TGTGCCACCAGCAGAGACTTAGCGGGAATGGGCTACGAGCAGTACTTC. The J gene is TRBJ2-7, the V gene TRBV15, with TRBD2 matching over 8 bases. CDR1 is LNHNV, CDR2 YYDKDF, per germline (reference sequence). The CDR3 spans 16 residues. V lost 0 bases, J lost 3 bases, and 7 bases stayed unmatched.

The chain uses TRBV2 and TRBJ2-1; 10 bases are a match to TRBD2. The CDR3 consists of 14 residues. The V gene's germline CDR1 is SNHLY and CDR2 FYNNEI. With 6 bases clipped from V and 7 bases from J, the junction kept 6 bases outside the gene matches. CDR3 sequence (DNA): TGTGCCAGCAGGGCTAGCGGGAGTGGAAATGAGCAGTTCTTC. This gives the protein CASRASGSGNEQFF.

The J gene is TRBJ2-3, the V gene TRBV5-1, with 10 bases lining up with TRBD2. Per the germline V gene, CDR1 is SGHRS and CDR2 is YFSETQ. V lost 7 bases, J lost 1 base, and 6 bases stayed unmatched. The CDR3 is made up of 15 amino acids. The CDR3 nucleotides read TGCGCCAGCGCCCCCGGGACTAGCGGCACAGATACGCAGTATTTT. Translation gives CASAPGTSGTDTQYF.

This chain joins TRBV19 and TRBJ2-5; D not certain. Trimming left V 3 bases short and J 0 bases short, with 5 bases between. CDR1 is LNHDA and CDR2 is SQIVND in the germline V gene (reference sequence). The CDR3 consists of 13 residues. This CDR3 reads CASSISHQETQYF. Written as DNA, the CDR3 is TGTGCCAGTAGTATTAGCCACCAAGAGACCCAGTACTTC. The whole variable domain, remainder taken from reference TRBV19 and TRBJ2-5, is DGGITQSPKYLFRKEGQNVTLSCEQNLNHDAMYWYRQDPGQGLRLIYYSQIVNDFQKGDIAEGYSVSREKKESFPLTVTSAQKNPTAFYLCASSISHQETQYFGPGTRLLVL.

CDR3 in DNA: TGTGCCTGGAGTGCCGGAACGGACGATGGGAGTCAGCCCCAGCATTTT. Encoded protein: CAWSAGTDDGSQPQHF. V usage is TRBV30 and J usage is TRBJ1-5; D not resolved. The germline V gene has CDR1 GTSNPN and CDR2 SVGIG (reference sequence). Between the trimmed V and J ends, which lost 1 base and 6 bases, there was a span of 19 bases. This CDR3 contains 16 residues.

The chain couples TRBV19 to TRBJ2-7; 11 bases align to TRBD1. Looked up from germline, CDR1 is LNHDA and CDR2 is SQIVND (reference sequence). V shed 5 bases, J shed 5 bases, and the junction held 5 bases outside the gene matches. The CDR3 has 14 residues. The CDR3 region is CASSVRTGGDEQYF. The CDR3 DNA is TGTGCCAGTAGTGTCCGGACAGGGGGCGACGAGCAGTACTTC.

V is TRBV11-2 and J is TRBJ2-5; the D is unclear. The CDR3 totals 13 residues. Deletions cut 5 bases from V and 0 bases from J, with 7 bases between. The germline CDR1 and CDR2 sequences are SGHAT and FQNNGV. The CDR3 nucleotides are TGTGCCAGCAGCGTTGACAACCAAGAGACCCAGTACTTC. Its protein is CASSVDNQETQYF. Complete variable domain (other parts from reference TRBV11-2 and TRBJ2-5): EAGVAQSPRYKIIEKRQSVAFWCNPISGHATLYWYQQILGQGPKLLIQFQNNGVVDDSQLPKDRFSAERLKGVDSTLKIQPAKLEDSAVYLCASSVDNQETQYFGPGTRLLVL.

The V and J genes are TRBV5-1 and TRBJ2-7, with TRBD2 as a possible D gene (5 bases). Trimming took off 0 bases at V and 0 bases at J, with 7 bases between the two ends. In germline, CDR1 is SGHRS, CDR2 YFSETQ. CDR3 length: 14 residues. The CDR3 coding sequence is TGCGCCAGCAGCTTGGACGGAGGCTCCTACGAGCAGTACTTC. Translated, it gives CASSLDGGSYEQYF.